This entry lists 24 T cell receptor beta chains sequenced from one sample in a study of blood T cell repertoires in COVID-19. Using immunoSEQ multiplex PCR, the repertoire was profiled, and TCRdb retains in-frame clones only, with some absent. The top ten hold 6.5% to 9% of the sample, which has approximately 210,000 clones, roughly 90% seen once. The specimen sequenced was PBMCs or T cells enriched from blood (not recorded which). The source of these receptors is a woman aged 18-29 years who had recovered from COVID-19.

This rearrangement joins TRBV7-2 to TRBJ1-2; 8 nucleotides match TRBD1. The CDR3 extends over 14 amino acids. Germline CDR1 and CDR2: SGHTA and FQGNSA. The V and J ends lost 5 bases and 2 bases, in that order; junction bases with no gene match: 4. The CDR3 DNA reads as TGTGCCAGCAGCGGGAGGGACAGGAACTATGGCTACACCTTC. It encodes CASSGRDRNYGYTF.

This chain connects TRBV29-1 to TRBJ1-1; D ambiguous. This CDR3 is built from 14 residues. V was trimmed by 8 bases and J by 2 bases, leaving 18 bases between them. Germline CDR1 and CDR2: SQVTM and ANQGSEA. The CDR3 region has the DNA TGCAGCAGCCTAAGGAGGGTCCCCAACACTGAAGCTTTCTTT. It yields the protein CSSLRRVPNTEAFF.

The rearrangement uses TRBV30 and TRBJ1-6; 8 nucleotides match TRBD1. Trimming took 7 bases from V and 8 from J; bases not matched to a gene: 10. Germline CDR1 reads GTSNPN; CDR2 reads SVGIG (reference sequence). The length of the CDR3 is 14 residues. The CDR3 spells CASATGVLDSPLHF. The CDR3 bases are TGTGCCTCGGCGACAGGGGTGTTGGATTCACCCCTCCACTTT.

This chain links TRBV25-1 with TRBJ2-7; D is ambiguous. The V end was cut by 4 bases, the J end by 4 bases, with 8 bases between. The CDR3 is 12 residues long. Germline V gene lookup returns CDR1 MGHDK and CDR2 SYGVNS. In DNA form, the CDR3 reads TGTGCCAGCAGTGGACTGCTTTACGAGCAGTACTTC. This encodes CASSGLLYEQYF.

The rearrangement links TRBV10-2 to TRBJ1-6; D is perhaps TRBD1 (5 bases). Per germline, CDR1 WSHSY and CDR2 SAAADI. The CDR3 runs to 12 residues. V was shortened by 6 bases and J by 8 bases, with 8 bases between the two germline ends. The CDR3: CASRDRDSPLHF. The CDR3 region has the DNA TGCGCCAGCAGAGACAGAGATTCACCCCTCCACTTT.

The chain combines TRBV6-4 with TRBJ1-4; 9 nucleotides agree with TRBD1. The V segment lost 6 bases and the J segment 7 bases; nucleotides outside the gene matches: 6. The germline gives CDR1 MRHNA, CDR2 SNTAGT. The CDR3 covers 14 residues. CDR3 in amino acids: CASSGTGFFEKLFF. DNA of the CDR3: TGTGCCAGCAGCGGGACAGGGTTTTTTGAAAAACTGTTTTTT.

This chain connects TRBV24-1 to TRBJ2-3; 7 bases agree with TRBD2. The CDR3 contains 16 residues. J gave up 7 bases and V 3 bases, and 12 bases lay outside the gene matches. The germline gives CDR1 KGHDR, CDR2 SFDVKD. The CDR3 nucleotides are TGTGCCACCAGTGATCCAGGAGCGGGGTCGGTTAATACGCAGTATTTT. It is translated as CATSDPGAGSVNTQYF.

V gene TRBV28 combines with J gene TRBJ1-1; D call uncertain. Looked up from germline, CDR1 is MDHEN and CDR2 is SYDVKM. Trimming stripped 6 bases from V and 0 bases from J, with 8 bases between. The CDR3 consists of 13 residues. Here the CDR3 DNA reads TGTGCCAGCAGGCCTCTAATGAACACTGAAGCTTTCTTT. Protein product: CASRPLMNTEAFF.

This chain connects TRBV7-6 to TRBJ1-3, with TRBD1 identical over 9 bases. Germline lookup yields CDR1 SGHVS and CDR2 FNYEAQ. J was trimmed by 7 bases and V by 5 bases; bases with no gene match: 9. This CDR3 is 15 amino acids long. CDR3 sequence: CASSQPDRGLNTIYF. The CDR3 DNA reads TGTGCCAGCAGCCAACCAGACAGGGGGTTGAACACCATATATTTT.

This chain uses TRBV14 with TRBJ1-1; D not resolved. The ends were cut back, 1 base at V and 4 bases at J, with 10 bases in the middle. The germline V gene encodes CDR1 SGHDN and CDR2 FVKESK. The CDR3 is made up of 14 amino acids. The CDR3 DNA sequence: TGTGCCAGCAGCCAAGTCTCCTTAATCACTGAAGCTTTCTTT. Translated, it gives CASSQVSLITEAFF.

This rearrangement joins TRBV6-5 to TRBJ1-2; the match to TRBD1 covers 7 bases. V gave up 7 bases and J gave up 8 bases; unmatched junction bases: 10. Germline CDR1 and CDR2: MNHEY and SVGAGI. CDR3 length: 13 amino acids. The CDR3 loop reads CASIIPGGGGYTF. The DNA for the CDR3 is TGTGCCAGCATCATCCCAGGGGGAGGCGGCTACACCTTC.

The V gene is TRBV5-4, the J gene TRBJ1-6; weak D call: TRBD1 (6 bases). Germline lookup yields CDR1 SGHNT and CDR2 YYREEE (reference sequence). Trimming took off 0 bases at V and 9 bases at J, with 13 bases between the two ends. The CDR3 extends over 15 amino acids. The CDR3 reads CASSLEHREGSPLHF. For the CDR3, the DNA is TGTGCCAGCAGCTTGGAGCACAGGGAAGGTTCACCCCTCCACTTT.

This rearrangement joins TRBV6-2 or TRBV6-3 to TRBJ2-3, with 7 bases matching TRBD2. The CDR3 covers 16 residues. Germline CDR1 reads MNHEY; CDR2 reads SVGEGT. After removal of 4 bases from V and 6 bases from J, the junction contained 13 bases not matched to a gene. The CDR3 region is CASSSLAEGLEDTQYF. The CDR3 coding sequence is TGTGCCAGCAGTTCCCTAGCGGAGGGTTTAGAGGATACGCAGTATTTT.

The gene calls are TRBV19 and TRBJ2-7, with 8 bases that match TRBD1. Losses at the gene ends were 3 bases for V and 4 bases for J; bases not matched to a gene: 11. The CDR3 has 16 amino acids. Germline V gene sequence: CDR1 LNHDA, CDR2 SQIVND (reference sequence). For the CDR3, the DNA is TGTGCCAGTAGTATCTCCGACAGGGGAACTCTTTACGAGCAGTACTTC. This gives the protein CASSISDRGTLYEQYF.

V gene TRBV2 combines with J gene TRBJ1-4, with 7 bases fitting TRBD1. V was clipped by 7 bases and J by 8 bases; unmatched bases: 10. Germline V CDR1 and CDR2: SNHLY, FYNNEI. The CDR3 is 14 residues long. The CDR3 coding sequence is TGTGCCAGCACGCCCGACAGGGTGATAGAAAAACTGTTTTTT. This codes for CASTPDRVIEKLFF.

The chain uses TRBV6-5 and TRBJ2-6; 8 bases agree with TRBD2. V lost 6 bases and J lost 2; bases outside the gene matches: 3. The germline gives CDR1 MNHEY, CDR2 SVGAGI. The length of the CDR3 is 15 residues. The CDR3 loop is CASSPGGAGANVLTF. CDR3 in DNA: TGTGCCAGCAGCCCGGGAGGGGCTGGGGCCAACGTCCTGACTTTC.

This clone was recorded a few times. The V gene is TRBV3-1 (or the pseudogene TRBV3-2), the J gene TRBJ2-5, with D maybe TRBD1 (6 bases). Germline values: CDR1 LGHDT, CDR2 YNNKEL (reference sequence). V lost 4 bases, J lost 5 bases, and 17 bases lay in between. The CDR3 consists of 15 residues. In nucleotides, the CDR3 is TGTGCCAGCAGCCCCCCGGATGGGGGCTTGGAGACCCAGTACTTC. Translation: CASSPPDGGLETQYF.

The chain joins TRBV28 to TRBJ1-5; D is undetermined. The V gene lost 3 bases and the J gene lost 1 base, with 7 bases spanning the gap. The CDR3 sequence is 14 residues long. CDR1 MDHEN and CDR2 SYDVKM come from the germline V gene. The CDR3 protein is CASSFYGSNQPQHF. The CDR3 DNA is TGTGCCAGCAGTTTTTATGGCAGCAATCAGCCCCAGCATTTT.

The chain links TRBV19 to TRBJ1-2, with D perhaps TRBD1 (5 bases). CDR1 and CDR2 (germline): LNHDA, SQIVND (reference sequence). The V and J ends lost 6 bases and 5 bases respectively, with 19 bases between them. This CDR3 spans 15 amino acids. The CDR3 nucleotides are TGTGCCAGTAGCCTATCCTGGGGAGGGGATTATGGCTACACCTTC. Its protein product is CASSLSWGGDYGYTF.

The CDR3 region is CAISDEGAPSYNEQFF. As DNA, the CDR3 is TGTGCCATCAGTGATGAGGGGGCCCCCTCCTACAATGAGCAGTTCTTC. V usage is TRBV10-3 and J usage is TRBJ2-1, with TRBD1 matching 7 bases. Per the germline V gene, CDR1 is ENHRY and CDR2 is SYGVKD. The J segment lost 0 bases and the V segment lost 3 bases, leaving 5 bases of the junction unmatched. This CDR3 is 16 amino acids long.

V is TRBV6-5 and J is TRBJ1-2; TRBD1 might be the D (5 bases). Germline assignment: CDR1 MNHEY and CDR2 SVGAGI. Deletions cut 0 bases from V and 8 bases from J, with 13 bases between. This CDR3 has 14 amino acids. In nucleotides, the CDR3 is TGTGCCAGCAGTTACTCCGTCGGGGCGGGGGGCTACACCTTC. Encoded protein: CASSYSVGAGGYTF.

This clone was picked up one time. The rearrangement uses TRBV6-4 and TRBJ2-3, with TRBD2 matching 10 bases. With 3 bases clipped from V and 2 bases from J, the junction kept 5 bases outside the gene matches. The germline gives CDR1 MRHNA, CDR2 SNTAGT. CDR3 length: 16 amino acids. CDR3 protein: CASSELAGVLTDTQYF. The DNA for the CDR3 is TGTGCCAGCAGTGAGCTAGCGGGGGTCCTCACAGATACGCAGTATTTT.

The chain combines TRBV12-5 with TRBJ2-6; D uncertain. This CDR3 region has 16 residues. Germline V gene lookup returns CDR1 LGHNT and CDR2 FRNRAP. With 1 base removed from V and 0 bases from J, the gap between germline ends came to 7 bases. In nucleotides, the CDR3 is TGTGCTAGTGGTTTGGCCCGGAGCTCTGGGGCCAACGTCCTGACTTTC. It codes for CASGLARSSGANVLTF.

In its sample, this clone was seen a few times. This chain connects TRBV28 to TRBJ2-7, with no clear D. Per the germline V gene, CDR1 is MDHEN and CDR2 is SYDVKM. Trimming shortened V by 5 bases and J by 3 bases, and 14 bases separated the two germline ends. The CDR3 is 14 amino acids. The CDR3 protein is CASSRAGTVYEQYF. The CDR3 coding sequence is TGTGCCAGCAGTCGAGCAGGCACAGTCTACGAGCAGTACTTC.